The subject of this entry is one T cell receptor (beta chain). The treatment: randomized to nivolumab then ipilimumab (arm A) or the reverse (arm B). This sample was included in a study of sequential checkpoint blockade in melanoma. Turning to the study itself: Arm A got nivolumab then ipilimumab; arm B the reverse, 1:1. After both sequences, patients received maintenance nivolumab. Some 22 patients had tumor biopsies before treatment and at week 13.

V was pared by 7 bases and J by 9 bases, with 9 bases of the junction left unmatched. The CDR3 covers 12 residues. CDR1 SNHLY and CDR2 FYNNEI come from the germline V gene. Here immunoSEQ multiplex PCR was the method, and the copy in TCRdb shows in-frame clones only, minus some. The table shows tens of thousands of clones, with roughly a third occurring only once. This TCR was recovered from a human donor with melanoma. The chain employs TRBV2 and TRBJ2-7; 7 bases agree with TRBD1. The specimen comprised tumor tissue (inferred from file names), sampled from a patient given nivolumab and ipilimumab in sequence. The CDR3 DNA follows: TGTGCCAGCAACCCACAGGGGTCCGCGCAGTACTTC. Translating gives CASNPQGSAQYF.